This TCR beta chain was found in a study of T cell responses to AZD1222 COVID-19 vaccine. Notes on the study in general: Vaccine-associated CD4 TCRs ranged over spike, dominating at 160-218 and 743-854.

Measured with immunoSEQ multiplex PCR; TCRdb has only the in-frame clones, and not every one. The table includes approximately 70,000 clones, around 82% detected once. Concerning this clone itself: Its matching antigen is unknown.

Trimming removed 5 bases from V and 0 bases from J, with 17 bases in between. The CDR3 contains 16 residues. CDR1 and CDR2 (germline): MNHEY, SVGEGT. This specimen consisted of peripheral blood, obtained 28 days after the second AZD1222 dose. This TCR came from an adult who received the AZD1222 COVID-19 vaccine. The chain combines TRBV6-2 or TRBV6-3 with TRBJ2-7, with D unclear. The CDR3 nucleotides are TGTGCCAGCAGTAAAAAGGGCAGCGTCCTCTCCTACGAGCAGTACTTC. It encodes CASSKKGSVLSYEQYF.